This is a list of T cell receptor beta chains from one sample in a study of cytomegalovirus exposure and HLA in healthy donors. The repertoire was sequenced with immunoSEQ multiplex PCR; TCRdb's copy has only in-frame clones and lacks some. This table has under 250,000 clones, approximately 90% appearing once. The sequencing sample was made of PBMCs. All receptors derive from a woman aged 18-30 years in good health and CMV-seronegative. Both conserved end residues are part of each CDR3. A D gene is named only where the DNA matches it firmly. Expanded clones are given a class, and other clones once, few, many or no size at all.

D gene,J gene,clone size,V gene,CDR3 protein,CDR3 DNA
TRBD2,TRBJ2-1,NA,TRBV5-1,CASSGGTSYNEQFF,TGCGCCAGCAGCGGGGGGACTAGTTACAATGAGCAGTTCTTC
NA,TRBJ2-7,NA,TRBV28,CASSLKCSNSGSAYEQYF,TGTGCCAGCAGTTTAAAGTGTAGCAATTCTGGTAGCGCCTACGAGCAGTACTTC
TRBD1,TRBJ2-5,once,TRBV11-2,CASSTGEETQYF,TGTGCCAGCAGCACAGGGGAAGAGACCCAGTACTTC
NA,TRBJ2-7,NA,TRBV5-4,CASSPYGGISYEQYF,TGTGCCAGCAGCCCCTATGGAGGGATCTCCTACGAGCAGTACTTC
TRBD2,TRBJ2-3,once,TRBV25-1,CASSLTRASGMDTQYF,TGTGCCAGCAGCCTTACTCGTGCTAGCGGGATGGATACGCAGTATTTT
TRBD1,TRBJ1-1,NA,TRBV7-9,CASSATPGQGATEAFF,TGTGCCAGCAGCGCCACCCCGGGACAGGGGGCCACTGAAGCTTTCTTT
TRBD2,TRBJ2-1,NA,TRBV5-5,CASSAGTSGLPLNEQFF,TGTGCCAGCAGCGCCGGGACTAGCGGCCTCCCGCTGAATGAGCAGTTCTTC
TRBD1,TRBJ1-6,NA,TRBV28,CASISGPSGTAGTPLHF,TGTGCCAGCATTAGCGGTCCCTCCGGGACAGCCGGGACACCCCTCCACTTT
NA,TRBJ2-1,NA,TRBV27,CASTVSVHNEQFF,TGTGCCAGCACCGTGAGCGTCCACAATGAGCAGTTCTTC
TRBD1,TRBJ2-7,NA,TRBV11-2,CASEDRAYEQYF,TGTGCCAGCGAGGACAGGGCCTACGAGCAGTACTTC
NA,TRBJ1-2,NA,TRBV29-1,CSPPRTLHYGYTF,TGCAGCCCCCCCCGGACTCTCCACTATGGCTACACCTTC
TRBD2,TRBJ2-7,NA,TRBV11-2,CASSSSSGSTYEQYF,TGTGCCAGCAGCTCCTCTAGCGGGTCAACCTACGAGCAGTACTTC
TRBD2,TRBJ2-1,NA,TRBV11-1,CASSPGLAGEGGQFF,TGTGCCAGCAGCCCGGGACTAGCGGGAGAGGGGGGGCAGTTCTTC
NA,TRBJ1-2,few,TRBV10-1,CASSDSYGYTF,TGCGCCAGCAGCGACAGCTATGGCTACACCTTC
TRBD2,TRBJ2-3,NA,TRBV6-1,CASSEQVAGAGDTQYF,TGTGCCAGCAGTGAACAGGTAGCGGGAGCTGGAGATACGCAGTATTTT
TRBD1,TRBJ2-7,NA,TRBV5-1,CASSLAKSVGTVRYEQYF,TGCGCCAGCAGCTTGGCTAAATCGGTCGGGACAGTTCGCTACGAGCAGTACTTC
TRBD2,TRBJ2-1,NA,TRBV5-1,CASSIRTSGSYNEQFF,TGCGCCAGCAGCATACGGACTAGCGGGAGCTACAATGAGCAGTTCTTC
TRBD1,TRBJ1-1,NA,TRBV29-1,CSGTGSGGTEAFF,TGCAGCGGGACAGGGTCCGGGGGCACTGAAGCTTTCTTT
TRBD2,TRBJ2-7,NA,TRBV9,CASSVDPSGRYEQYF,TGTGCCAGCAGCGTAGATCCTAGCGGGAGGTACGAGCAGTACTTC
TRBD2,TRBJ2-5,NA,TRBV27,CASSSIGLAEETQYF,TGTGCCAGCAGTTCGATAGGGCTAGCGGAAGAGACCCAGTACTTC
NA,TRBJ2-3,NA,TRBV30,CAWSGGRAASTDTQYF,TGTGCCTGGAGTGGGGGGCGGGCGGCCAGCACAGATACGCAGTATTTT
NA,TRBJ1-4,NA,TRBV4-1,CASSQVGDGNEKLFF,TGCGCCAGCAGCCAAGTAGGGGATGGTAATGAAAAACTGTTTTTT
NA,TRBJ2-1,NA,TRBV6-6,CASRPTGYNEQFF,TGTGCCAGCAGACCGACAGGCTACAATGAGCAGTTCTTC
TRBD1,TRBJ1-5,NA,TRBV29-1,CSVGDRGNQPRHF,TGCAGCGTGGGGGACAGGGGCAATCAGCCCCGGCATTTT
TRBD1,TRBJ1-5,NA,TRBV4-1,CASSQPGQANQPQHF,TGCGCCAGCAGCCAACCGGGACAGGCTAATCAGCCCCAGCATTTT
NA,TRBJ1-5,NA,TRBV11-2,CASSFGENGNQPQHF,TGTGCCAGCAGCTTTGGGGAGAACGGCAATCAGCCCCAGCATTTT
NA,TRBJ2-7,NA,TRBV6-6,CASSYGPWGHEQYF,TGTGCCAGCAGTTATGGCCCGTGGGGGCACGAGCAGTACTTC
NA,TRBJ2-1,NA,TRBV5-1,CASSFSEGSYNEQFF,TGCGCCAGCAGCTTCTCCGAAGGGAGCTACAATGAGCAGTTCTTC
NA,TRBJ2-2,NA,TRBV6-1,CASLSGVNTGELFF,TGTGCCAGCTTGAGCGGCGTAAACACCGGGGAGCTGTTTTTT
NA,TRBJ1-1,once,TRBV5-4,CASSLGSQGRNTEAFF,TGTGCCAGCAGCTTGGGATCCCAGGGGCGGAACACTGAAGCTTTCTTT
TRBD1,TRBJ1-1,NA,TRBV5-7,CASSLRGRGAEAFF,TGTGCCAGCAGCTTAAGGGGGCGCGGGGCTGAAGCTTTCTTT
NA,TRBJ1-4,NA,TRBV5-1,CASSLGAGTSATNEKLFF,TGCGCCAGCAGCTTGGGGGCGGGCACCTCTGCAACTAATGAAAAACTGTTTTTT
TRBD1,TRBJ2-1,NA,TRBV2,CASSEIRQGNNEQFF,TGTGCCAGCAGTGAAATCCGACAGGGTAACAATGAGCAGTTCTTC
TRBD1,TRBJ2-1,NA,TRBV2,CATLKTGGNEQFF,TGTGCCACCCTAAAAACAGGGGGAAATGAGCAGTTCTTC
TRBD1,TRBJ1-5,NA,TRBV9,CASTEGTGPNQPQHF,TGTGCCAGCACCGAGGGGACAGGGCCTAATCAGCCCCAGCATTTT
NA,TRBJ1-1,NA,TRBV28,CASSIPQGQAFF,TGTGCCAGCAGTATCCCTCAGGGGCAAGCTTTCTTT
TRBD1,TRBJ1-1,NA,TRBV6-5,CASSRTTGQAFF,TGTGCCAGCAGCCGGACGACAGGGCAGGCTTTCTTT
NA,TRBJ2-7,once,TRBV7-3,CASSPMGGKVYEQYF,TGTGCCAGCAGCCCAATGGGCGGGAAGGTCTACGAGCAGTACTTC
NA,TRBJ2-7,NA,TRBV9,CASSVGLAGYEQYF,TGTGCCAGCAGCGTAGGTTTAGCTGGGTACGAGCAGTACTTC
NA,TRBJ1-1,NA,TRBV6-4,CASSALRGGSNTEAFF,TGTGCCAGCAGTGCTCTTCGAGGAGGGTCCAACACTGAAGCTTTCTTT
NA,TRBJ1-5,once,TRBV28,CASSFPQGRGNQPQHF,TGTGCCAGCAGTTTCCCCCAGGGGAGGGGCAATCAGCCCCAGCATTTT
TRBD2,TRBJ2-1,once,TRBV5-1,CASSSGLDNNEQFF,TGCGCCAGCAGCTCGGGACTAGACAACAATGAGCAGTTCTTC
TRBD1,TRBJ1-5,NA,TRBV27,CASSRQGAIQSNQPQHF,TGTGCCAGCAGCCGACAGGGGGCTATTCAGAGCAATCAGCCCCAGCATTTT
NA,TRBJ1-2,NA,TRBV5-1,CASSLGRGRSYGYTF,TGCGCCAGCAGCTTGGGCAGGGGACGGTCCTATGGCTACACCTTC
NA,TRBJ1-1,once,TRBV7-6,CASSPESRLNTEAFF,TGTGCCAGCAGCCCCGAAAGCAGGTTGAACACTGAAGCTTTCTTT
NA,TRBJ2-3,NA,TRBV18,CASSLRVTDTQYF,TGTGCCAGCTCACTCAGGGTCACAGATACGCAGTATTTT